The next 20 T cell receptor beta chains were all read from a single sample in a study of cytomegalovirus exposure and HLA in healthy donors. The PCR contained 60 Vbeta and 13 Jbeta primers. Libraries were prepared by immunoSEQ multiplex PCR; TCRdb keeps only in-frame clonotypes and omits some of them. The table has 100,000 to 150,000 clones, roughly 80% seen once; the top ten hold around 20%. Sample: PBMCs. The receptors derive from a young man in good health and CMV-seropositive.

This chain connects TRBV27 to TRBJ2-7, with a weak D call TRBD1 (6 bases). The V end was cut by 2 bases, the J end by 7 bases, with 15 bases between. The CDR3 has 14 residues. Germline CDR1 is MNHEY and CDR2 is SMNVEV (reference sequence). The CDR3 here is CASSLAQGRWEQYF. CDR3 DNA: TGTGCCAGCAGTTTAGCACAGGGCCGATGGGAGCAGTACTTC.

The CDR3 loop is CASSQPSGQAVEAFF. Here the CDR3 DNA reads TGCGCCAGCAGCCAACCAAGCGGACAGGCGGTTGAAGCTTTCTTT. This chain links TRBV4-1 with TRBJ1-1, with 7 bases that match TRBD1. The CDR3 runs to 15 residues. Germline V lookup: CDR1 MGHRA, CDR2 YSYEKL. With 2 bases clipped from V and 7 bases from J, the junction kept 10 bases outside the gene matches.

The count of this clone is one. The V call is TRBV2, the J call TRBJ2-7; 7 bases agree with TRBD1. Germline-derived CDR1 and CDR2 are SNHLY and FYNNEI. V shed 7 bases and J 3 bases; nucleotides not matched to a gene: 9. The CDR3 has 14 residues. The CDR3 DNA sequence: TGTGCCAGCAAAAGGATTCGGGACAGCTACGAGCAGTACTTC. It is translated as CASKRIRDSYEQYF. Filled out from reference TRBV2 and TRBJ2-7, the complete variable domain reads EPEVTQTPSHQVTQMGQEVILRCVPISNHLYFYWYRQILGQKVEFLVSFYNNEISEKSEIFDDQFSVERPDGSNFTLKIRSTKLEDSAMYFCASKRIRDSYEQYFGPGTRLTVT.

V usage is TRBV19 and J usage is TRBJ1-1, with TRBD1 identical over 7 bases. The CDR3 consists of 14 residues. V was clipped by 5 bases and J by 8 bases; unmatched bases: 11. Germline V gives CDR1 LNHDA, CDR2 SQIVND (reference sequence). CDR3 sequence reads: CASSSPRQGLEAFF. The CDR3 nucleotides are TGTGCCAGTAGTTCGCCAAGACAGGGTTTAGAAGCTTTCTTT.

In this sample, this clone turned up a few times. The chain has TRBV10-3 and TRBJ2-1; 10 nucleotides agree with TRBD2. CDR3 length equals 14 residues. Losses at the gene ends were 10 bases for V and 5 bases for J; bases not matched to a gene: 8. Germline V lookup: CDR1 ENHRY, CDR2 SYGVKD. The CDR3 region has the DNA TGTGCCACCAAAGTCCTAGCGGGGGACAATGAGCAGTTCTTC. It encodes CATKVLAGDNEQFF.

The chain is built from TRBV28 and TRBJ2-1; no clear D. This CDR3 region has 12 residues. CDR1 is MDHEN and CDR2 is SYDVKM in the germline V gene. V lost 6 bases and J lost 10, with 13 bases in between. The CDR3 nucleotides are TGTGCCAGCAGATCTACCCATTGGGAGCAGTTCTTC. Translation: CASRSTHWEQFF.

The chain combines TRBV7-6 with TRBJ2-6; D is ambiguous. V lost 1 base and J 0 bases, leaving 4 bases between the germline ends. Germline CDR1 reads SGHVS; CDR2 reads FNYEAQ. The length of the CDR3 is 15 residues. CDR3 sequence (DNA): TGTGCCAGCAGCTTAGACGGCTCTGGGGCCAACGTCCTGACTTTC. This codes for CASSLDGSGANVLTF.

V gene TRBV6-5 combines with J gene TRBJ2-5; D possibly corresponds to TRBD2 (6 bases). The CDR3 runs 15 residues. V was pared by 0 bases and J by 2 bases, with 10 bases between. Germline V gene lookup returns CDR1 MNHEY and CDR2 SVGAGI. The CDR3 is CASSYSTGRQETQYF. The CDR3 bases are TGTGCCAGCAGTTACTCGACGGGGAGGCAAGAGACCCAGTACTTC.

The chain recombines TRBV27 with TRBJ2-7, with TRBD1 identical over 11 bases. After removal of 9 bases from V and 1 base from J, the junction contained 11 bases not matched to a gene. Germline CDR1 MNHEY, CDR2 SMNVEV (reference sequence). This CDR3 contains 16 residues. CDR3 sequence (DNA): TGTGCCAGTCACCAACCGGGACAGGGGGGTTCCTACGAGCAGTACTTC. This gives the protein CASHQPGQGGSYEQYF.

J is TRBJ2-1 and V is TRBV11-1; TRBD2 aligns across 15 bases. Looked up from germline, CDR1 is SGHAT and CDR2 is FQDESV (reference sequence). Trimming took 7 bases from V and 8 from J; bases not matched to a gene: 9. The CDR3 extends over 16 amino acids. The DNA for the CDR3 is TGTGCCAGCACCCTAGCCGGGACTAGCGGGGGGTATGAGCAGTTCTTC. It codes for CASTLAGTSGGYEQFF.

J is TRBJ1-1 and V is TRBV5-1; a weak D match, TRBD1 (5 bases). This CDR3 has 14 amino acids. The germline V and J ends were trimmed by 0 bases and 0 bases, with 6 bases remaining between them. CDR1 is SGHRS, CDR2 YFSETQ, per germline. DNA for the CDR3: TGCGCCAGCAGCTTGGGGGGGGTGAACACTGAAGCTTTCTTT. It yields the protein CASSLGGVNTEAFF.

The chain uses TRBV5-1 and TRBJ2-7; possibly TRBD2 for D (5 bases). Trimming left V 3 bases short and J 7 bases short, with 17 bases between. Germline V gene lookup returns CDR1 SGHRS and CDR2 YFSETQ. This CDR3 spans 14 amino acids. Here the CDR3 DNA reads TGCGCCAGCAGCTCCGACGCTCTAGCTTTGGAGCAGTACTTC. Translating gives CASSSDALALEQYF.

This clone turned up a few times. The chain links TRBV6-4 to TRBJ2-3; 9 bases align to TRBD2. The CDR3 is 14 residues long. V was pared by 4 bases and J by 1 base, with 0 bases of the junction left unmatched. The germline V gene encodes CDR1 MRHNA and CDR2 SNTAGT. CDR3 in amino acids: CASSVAGGTDTQYF. The CDR3 nucleotides read TGTGCCAGCAGTGTAGCGGGGGGCACAGATACGCAGTATTTT.

The chain combines TRBV5-6 with TRBJ2-3, with a weak D call TRBD1 (6 bases). Germline V CDR1 and CDR2: SGHDT, YYEEEE. This CDR3 region has 15 residues. Trimming took 0 bases from V and 3 from J, leaving 11 bases between them. The CDR3 nucleotides read TGTGCCAGCAGCTTGGGGCAGGGGATGACAGATACGCAGTATTTT. It is translated as CASSLGQGMTDTQYF.

This clone was detected a few times. The V gene is TRBV27, the J gene TRBJ2-7; TRBD2 matches at 11 bases. The J segment lost 3 bases and the V segment lost 5 bases, leaving 3 bases of the junction unmatched. The CDR3 extends over 14 amino acids. Germline CDR1 reads MNHEY; CDR2 reads SMNVEV (reference sequence). The CDR3 DNA reads as TGTGCCAGCAGTCCCGGGACTAGCGGCTACGAGCAGTACTTC. It specifies CASSPGTSGYEQYF.

This chain joins TRBV7-9 and TRBJ2-7, with 9 bases fitting TRBD2. V shed 7 bases and J 5 bases; nucleotides not matched to a gene: 9. Germline CDR1 and CDR2: SEHNR and FQNEAQ (reference sequence). This CDR3 comprises 14 residues. CDR3 in amino acids: CASNRAGGFDEQYF. Written as DNA, the CDR3 is TGTGCCAGCAACCGAGCGGGGGGCTTTGACGAGCAGTACTTC.

This sequence joins TRBV29-1 and TRBJ2-3, with D possibly matching TRBD2 (5 bases). V lost 3 bases to trimming and J lost 2 bases, with 9 bases between them. This CDR3 has 13 residues. The V gene's germline CDR1 is SQVTM and CDR2 ANQGSEA. Written as DNA, the CDR3 is TGCAGCGTTGATGGACTCTACACAGATACGCAGTATTTT. Translated: CSVDGLYTDTQYF.

The rearrangement joins TRBV27 to TRBJ2-2; 11 nucleotides match TRBD2. The CDR3 is 18 amino acids. After removal of 1 base from V and 5 bases from J, the junction contained 9 bases not matched to a gene. Germline V gene sequence: CDR1 MNHEY, CDR2 SMNVEV (reference sequence). In DNA form, the CDR3 reads TGTGCCAGCAGTTTATTCTTCCTAGCGGGGGGAAAAACCGGGGAGCTGTTTTTT. Translated, it gives CASSLFFLAGGKTGELFF.

The chain is built from TRBV5-6 and TRBJ2-5, with 9 bases fitting TRBD2. Trimming removed 4 bases from V and 5 bases from J; junction bases left unmatched: 6. The CDR3 spans 14 residues. CDR1 SGHDT and CDR2 YYEEEE come from the germline V gene. In DNA form, the CDR3 reads TGTGCCAGCAGCGGCGGGGGGGCGGGGGAGACCCAGTACTTC. Encoded protein: CASSGGGAGETQYF.

The V and J genes are TRBV30 and TRBJ2-2; 12 positions agree with TRBD1. J was trimmed by 7 bases and V by 7 bases; bases with no gene match: 7. Germline V CDR1 and CDR2: GTSNPN, SVGIG (reference sequence). The CDR3 has 14 residues. Here the CDR3 reads CASTGTGGFGELFF. The CDR3, as DNA: TGTGCCTCAACCGGGACAGGGGGCTTCGGGGAGCTGTTTTTT.